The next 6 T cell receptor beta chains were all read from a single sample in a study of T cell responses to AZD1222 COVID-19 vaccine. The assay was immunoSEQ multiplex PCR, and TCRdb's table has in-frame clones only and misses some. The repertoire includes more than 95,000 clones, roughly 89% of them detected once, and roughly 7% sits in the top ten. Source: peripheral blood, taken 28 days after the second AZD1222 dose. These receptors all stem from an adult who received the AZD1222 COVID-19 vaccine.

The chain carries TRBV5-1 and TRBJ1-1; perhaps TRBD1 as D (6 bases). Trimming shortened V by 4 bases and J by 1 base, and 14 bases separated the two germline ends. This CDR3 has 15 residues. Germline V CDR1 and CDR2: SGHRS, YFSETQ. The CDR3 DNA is TGCGCCAGCAGCCCTGGGGGCGCCGAGAACACTGAAGCTTTCTTT. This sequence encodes CASSPGGAENTEAFF. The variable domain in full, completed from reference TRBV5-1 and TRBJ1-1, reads KAGVTQTPRYLIKTRGQQVTLSCSPISGHRSVSWYQQTPGQGLQFLFEYFSETQRNKGNFPGRFSGRQFSNSRSEMNVSTLELGDSALYLCASSPGGAENTEAFFGQGTRLTVV.

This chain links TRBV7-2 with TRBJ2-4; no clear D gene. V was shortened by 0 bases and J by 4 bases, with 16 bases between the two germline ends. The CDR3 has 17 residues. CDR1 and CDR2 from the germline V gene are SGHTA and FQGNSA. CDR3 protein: CASSLAGLGAGKNIQYF. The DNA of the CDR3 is TGTGCCAGCAGCTTAGCCGGGCTAGGTGCCGGTAAAAACATTCAGTACTTC. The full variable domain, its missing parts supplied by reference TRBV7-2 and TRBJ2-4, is GAGVSQSPSNKVTEKGKDVELRCDPISGHTALYWYRQSLGQGLEFLIYFQGNSAPDKSGLPSDRFSAERTGGSVSTLTIQRTQQEDSAVYLCASSLAGLGAGKNIQYFGAGTRLSVL.

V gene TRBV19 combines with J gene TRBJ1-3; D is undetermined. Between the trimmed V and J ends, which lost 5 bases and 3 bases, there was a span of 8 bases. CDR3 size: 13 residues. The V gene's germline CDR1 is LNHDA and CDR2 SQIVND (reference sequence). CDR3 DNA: TGTGCCAGTAGTGAGCACGGTGGAAACACCATATATTTT. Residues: CASSEHGGNTIYF.

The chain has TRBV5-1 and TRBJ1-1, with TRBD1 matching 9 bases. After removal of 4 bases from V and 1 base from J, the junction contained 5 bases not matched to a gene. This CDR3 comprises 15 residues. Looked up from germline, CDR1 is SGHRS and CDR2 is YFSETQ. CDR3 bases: TGCGCCAGCAGCGGACAGGGGTTAGAGAACACTGAAGCTTTCTTT. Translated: CASSGQGLENTEAFF.

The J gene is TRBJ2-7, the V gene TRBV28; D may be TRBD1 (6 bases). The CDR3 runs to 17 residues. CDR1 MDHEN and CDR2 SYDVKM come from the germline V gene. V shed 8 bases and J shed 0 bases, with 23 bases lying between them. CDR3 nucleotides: TGTGCCAGCTTCCCCCGAGCCCAGGGGAAGGCCTCCTACGAGCAGTACTTC. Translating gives CASFPRAQGKASYEQYF.

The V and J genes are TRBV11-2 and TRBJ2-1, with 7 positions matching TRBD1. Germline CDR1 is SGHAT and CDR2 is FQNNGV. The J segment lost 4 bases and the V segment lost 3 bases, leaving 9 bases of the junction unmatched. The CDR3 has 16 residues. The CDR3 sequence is CASSFVASGGYNEQFF. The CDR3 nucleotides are TGTGCCAGCAGCTTCGTCGCGTCAGGGGGATACAATGAGCAGTTCTTC.